Below are 29 T cell receptor beta chains sequenced from a single sample in a study of molecular identifiers for immune sequencing clone quantification. MiXCR, run by TCRdb on the PCR reads, gives a single entry per CDR3 protein. The sample includes about 32,000 distinct CDR3 sequences, 15% to 20% seen only once; the top ten take about 1%. Sequences were obtained from naive CD8+ T cells from blood, with Jurkat cell RNA spiked in. The subset denotes: FACS-sorted CD8+CD4-CCR7+CD45RA+ naive T cells. These receptors were collected from a human donor in good health. Some libraries in this study had Jurkat cell RNA spiked in.

This clonotype was observed a handful of times. An end of the junction differs from the germline gene, which may be a read error. The chain links TRBV2 to TRBJ2-7; D may match TRBD1 or TRBD2 (5 bases each). This CDR3 comprises 13 residues. The V gene's germline CDR1 is SNHLY and CDR2 FYNNEI. The CDR3 loop is CASSEGTAIEQYF. Here the CDR3 DNA reads TGTGCCAGCAGCGAAGGGACGGCGATTGAGCAGTACTTC.

For this clonotype: Likely a read error: the CDR3 ends without its conserved phenylalanine or tryptophan. The chain employs TRBV20-1 and TRBJ2-7; possibly TRBD2 for D (6 bases). The CDR3 contains 14 residues. Per the germline V gene, CDR1 is DFQATT and CDR2 is SNEGSKA (reference sequence). CDR3 bases: TGCAGTGCAAGGATGGCGGGAAGCTCCTACAAGCAGTACTAC. Translation: CSARMAGSSYKQYY.

The rearrangement joins TRBV14 to TRBJ2-1, with 11 bases matching TRBD1. Losses at the gene ends were 0 bases for V and 9 bases for J; bases not matched to a gene: 13. The CDR3 extends over 18 amino acids. The V gene's germline CDR1 is SGHDN and CDR2 FVKESK. In nucleotides, the CDR3 is TGTGCCAGCAGCCAAGAAGGGAACCGGGACAGGGGGTTCAGTGAGCAGTTCTTC. As protein: CASSQEGNRDRGFSEQFF.

The V call is TRBV12-3 or TRBV12-4, the J call TRBJ1-2; D is undetermined. The CDR3 sequence is 16 residues long. Trimming pared 4 bases from V and 4 bases from J, leaving 19 bases between. The CDR3 DNA is TGTGCCAGCAGTTCCACTTTTCCGGGCCTAAGCTATGGCTACACCTTC. The encoded protein is CASSSTFPGLSYGYTF.

This clonotype was detected ten times or more. This chain connects TRBV20-1 to TRBJ2-7; 10 nucleotides align to TRBD2. The CDR3 is made up of 15 amino acids. V dropped 0 bases and J dropped 3; count of bases not matched to a gene: 5. The germline V gene encodes CDR1 DFQATT and CDR2 SNEGSKA (reference sequence). The CDR3 here is CSARDVASGSYEQYF. The CDR3 DNA reads as TGCAGTGCTAGAGATGTGGCTAGCGGGAGCTACGAGCAGTACTTC.

Only a few counts were recorded for this clonotype. This sequence joins TRBV28 and TRBJ2-2; 7 bases are shared with TRBD1. The junction had 4 bases not matched to a gene; V was cut back by 6 bases and J by 3 bases. This CDR3 spans 14 amino acids. From germline, CDR1 is MDHEN and CDR2 SYDVKM. The CDR3 sequence is CASSEGAYTGELFF. The CDR3, as DNA: TGTGCCAGCAGCGAGGGGGCTTACACCGGGGAGCTGTTTTTT.

This clonotype was picked up many times. J is TRBJ2-3 and V is TRBV5-1; D is perhaps TRBD2 (6 bases). The CDR3 extends over 14 amino acids. V dropped 6 bases and J dropped 0 bases, with 11 bases sitting between them. Per the germline V gene, CDR1 is SGHRS and CDR2 is YFSETQ. The CDR3 region is CASMAGTSTDTQYF. CDR3 in DNA: TGCGCCAGCATGGCAGGGACTAGCACAGATACGCAGTATTTT.

Note on this clonotype: This may be a read error, as it is one base from a much larger clone. The V gene is TRBV3-1, the J gene TRBJ2-3, with TRBD2 matching over 7 bases. The germline V gene encodes CDR1 LGHDT and CDR2 YNNKEL (reference sequence). This CDR3 region has 17 residues. The CDR3 loop is CASGHYNGGGPTDTQYF. The CDR3, as DNA: TGTGCCAGCGGCCATTACAATGGGGGGGGTCCCACAGATACGCAGTATTTT.

The V call is TRBV7-9, the J call TRBJ2-7; D perhaps matches TRBD1 (5 bases). The CDR3 is made up of 16 amino acids. Trimming took off 4 bases at V and 2 bases at J, with 18 bases between the two ends. Germline lookup yields CDR1 SEHNR and CDR2 FQNEAQ (reference sequence). CDR3 amino acids: CASSSQQGTPPYEQYF. CDR3 bases: TGTGCCAGCAGCTCTCAGCAGGGAACCCCACCCTACGAGCAGTACTTC.

This clonotype has at least ten counts. The chain employs TRBV27 and TRBJ1-5; a weak D match, TRBD1 (6 bases). The germline gives CDR1 MNHEY, CDR2 SMNVEV (reference sequence). This CDR3 has 13 amino acids. Trimming cost V 9 bases and J 3 bases, with 12 bases left between them. The chain's CDR3 is CASGTGNNQPQHF. In DNA form, the CDR3 reads TGTGCCAGTGGTACAGGGAACAATCAGCCCCAGCATTTT.

This clonotype was detected many times. This chain links TRBV11-2 with TRBJ2-3, with D maybe TRBD2 (6 bases). Trimming removed 3 bases from V and 0 bases from J, with 19 bases in between. The length of the CDR3 is 18 residues. The V gene's germline CDR1 is SGHAT and CDR2 FQNNGV. The CDR3 coding sequence is TGTGCCAGCAGCTTTCCTGCCTCGGGAGTTTTGAGCACAGATACGCAGTATTTT. Translating gives CASSFPASGVLSTDTQYF.

This clonotype was observed at least ten times. This chain connects TRBV24-1 to TRBJ2-3; the D call may be TRBD1 or TRBD2 (5 bases each). Trimming removed 3 bases at V and 4 bases at J, with 10 bases between. This CDR3 is built from 14 residues. Germline-derived CDR1 and CDR2 are KGHDR and SFDVKD. CDR3 in amino acids: CATSDVGDPDTQYF. CDR3 sequence (DNA): TGTGCCACCAGTGATGTGGGGGACCCAGATACGCAGTATTTT.

A word on this clonotype: A read error is possible here, since a much larger clone lies one base away. The V gene is TRBV9, the J gene TRBJ2-3; possibly TRBD2 for D (7 bases). Between the trimmed V and J ends, which lost 0 bases and 2 bases, there was a span of 19 bases. This CDR3 has 18 residues. Per the germline V gene, CDR1 is SGDLS and CDR2 is YYNGEE. This CDR3 is CASSVAFGGGANTDTQYF. CDR3 in DNA: TGTGCCAGCAGCGTAGCGTTTGGAGGGGGGGCCAACACAGATACGCAGTATTTT.

This clonotype came up many times. The chain carries TRBV11-1 and TRBJ2-6, with D perhaps TRBD1 (5 bases). The CDR3 extends over 17 amino acids. V lost 3 bases and J lost 0, with 12 bases in between. The germline CDR1 and CDR2 sequences are SGHAT and FQDESV (reference sequence). The CDR3 DNA is TGTGCCAGCAGCTTCGACAGTTCGAGCTCTGGGGCCAACGTCCTGACTTTC. Residues: CASSFDSSSSGANVLTF.

Concerning this clonotype itself: A read error may be the cause here, since a much bigger clone is one base away. This chain joins TRBV20-1 and TRBJ2-1; D is ambiguous. CDR3 size: 12 residues. Trimming took 6 bases from V and 8 from J, leaving 14 bases between them. Germline CDR1 and CDR2: DFQATT and SNEGSKA (reference sequence). Here the CDR3 DNA reads TGCAGTGCCGCCGCTGTGGACGATGAGCAGTTCTTC. Translating gives CSAAAVDDEQFF.

This clonotype was seen a few times. The chain employs TRBV30 and TRBJ2-7; D not resolved. Trimming took off 3 bases at V and 1 base at J, with 16 bases between the two ends. CDR1 and CDR2 (germline): GTSNPN, SVGIG (reference sequence). The CDR3 contains 15 residues. The CDR3 reads CAWRGIRSPSYEQYF. The CDR3 coding sequence is TGTGCCTGGAGGGGGATCAGGAGCCCATCCTACGAGCAGTACTTC.

This clonotype was found a few times. Given a much more abundant clone one base away, this may be a read error. The CDR3 region is CASSEAPPYEQYF. The CDR3, as DNA: TGTGCCAGCAGTGAAGCGCCGCCCTACGAGCAGTACTTC. The chain is built from TRBV2 and TRBJ2-7; D remains ambiguous. Germline V CDR1 and CDR2: SNHLY, FYNNEI. The CDR3 is 13 amino acids. Trimming shortened V by 0 bases and J by 2 bases, and 5 bases separated the two germline ends. The full variable domain, rest sourced from reference TRBV2 and TRBJ2-7, is EPEVTQTPSHQVTQMGQEVILRCVPISNHLYFYWYRQILGQKVEFLVSFYNNEISEKSEIFDDQFSVERPDGSNFTLKIRSTKLEDSAMYFCASSEAPPYEQYFGPGTRLTVT.

By frequency in the sample, this clonotype is medium-sized. This chain uses TRBV4-3 with TRBJ2-3; D gene uncertain. Germline CDR1 and CDR2: LGHNA and YSLEER. V shed 0 bases and J shed 7 bases, with 11 bases lying between them. The CDR3 has 14 residues. CDR3 residues: CASSQDLVAYTQYF. The CDR3 coding sequence is TGCGCCAGCAGCCAAGATTTAGTGGCATATACGCAGTATTTT.

As concerns this clonotype: Germline and junction disagree at one end, which may indicate a read error. V usage is TRBV4-3 and J usage is TRBJ1-5; D not certain. CDR1 and CDR2 from the germline V gene are LGHNA and YSLEER. This CDR3 comprises 15 residues. CDR3 nucleotide sequence: TGCGCCAACAGCCAAGAACAGTTTAGCAATCAGCCCCAGCATTTT. Amino acids: CANSQEQFSNQPQHF.

V is TRBV5-5 and J is TRBJ2-7; TRBD1 or TRBD2 may be the D gene (5 bases each). Germline V lookup: CDR1 SGHKS, CDR2 YYEKEE (reference sequence). The CDR3 has 13 amino acids. The V end lost 2 bases, the J end lost 7 bases, and 13 bases lay between the germline ends. The CDR3 here is CASSFGTGGEQYF. CDR3 DNA: TGTGCCAGCAGCTTTGGGACGGGCGGAGAGCAGTACTTC.

This clonotype was detected ten times or more. The gene calls are TRBV14 and TRBJ2-7; D is undetermined. V was cut by 0 bases and J by 2 bases, with 5 bases left in between. The CDR3 sequence is 13 residues long. Germline loops: CDR1 SGHDN, CDR2 FVKESK. The CDR3 here is CASSQDGTYEQYF. The CDR3 DNA is TGTGCCAGCAGCCAAGACGGAACCTACGAGCAGTACTTC. Full variable domain (outside the CDR3, taken from reference TRBV14 and TRBJ2-7): EAGVTQFPSHSVIEKGQTVTLRCDPISGHDNLYWYRRVMGKEIKFLLHFVKESKQDESGMPNNRFLAERTGGTYSTLKVQPAELEDSGVYFCASSQDGTYEQYFGPGTRLTVT.

This clonotype was observed at least ten times. The rearrangement joins TRBV19 to TRBJ2-3; a weak D match, TRBD2 (5 bases). V shed 1 base and J shed 1 base, with 15 bases lying between them. The CDR3 sequence is 17 residues long. Germline CDR1 LNHDA, CDR2 SQIVND (reference sequence). CDR3 loop: CASSIAWQARGTDTQYF. In DNA, the CDR3 is TGTGCCAGTAGTATAGCGTGGCAGGCGAGGGGCACAGATACGCAGTATTTT. The whole variable domain, filled in from reference TRBV19 and TRBJ2-3, reads DGGITQSPKYLFRKEGQNVTLSCEQNLNHDAMYWYRQDPGQGLRLIYYSQIVNDFQKGDIAEGYSVSREKKESFPLTVTSAQKNPTAFYLCASSIAWQARGTDTQYFGPGTRLTVL.

This clonotype came up many times. The gene calls are TRBV21-1 and TRBJ2-5. TRBV21-1 is listed as a pseudogene. This CDR3 is built from 13 residues. CDR3 coding DNA: TGTGCCAGCAGCCCCAGTGGGGTGGAGACCCAGTACTTC. Protein product: CASSPSGVETQYF.

A word on this clonotype: A much larger clone differs by one base, so this may be a read error. The CDR3 does not close with the conserved phenylalanine or tryptophan, likely indicating a read error. The chain is built from TRBV2 and TRBJ2-3, with unresolved D. Trimming left V 8 bases short and J 4 bases short, with 13 bases between. Per the germline V gene, CDR1 is SNHLY and CDR2 is FYNNEI. The CDR3 sequence is 13 residues long. CDR3: CASQNWVSDTQYY. Written as DNA, the CDR3 is TGTGCCAGCCAGAACTGGGTATCAGATACGCAGTATTAT.

The V and J genes are TRBV7-9 and TRBJ1-4; TRBD1 might be the D (5 bases). Deletions cut 1 base from V and 8 bases from J, with 20 bases between. This CDR3 has 17 residues. Germline V gives CDR1 SEHNR, CDR2 FQNEAQ (reference sequence). The CDR3 coding sequence is TGTGCCAGCAGCTTAGAGTTTTCGGGGACCCTTAAGGAAAAACTGTTTTTT. Amino acid sequence: CASSLEFSGTLKEKLFF.

This clonotype was seen many times. The chain uses TRBV27 and TRBJ2-3; 13 bases align to TRBD2. In germline, CDR1 is MNHEY, CDR2 SMNVEV (reference sequence). This CDR3 region has 20 residues. Germline trimming cut 4 bases from V and 5 bases from J; bases unmatched to any gene: 18. The CDR3 loop is CASSSWIARTSGREGDTQYF. The CDR3 nucleotides read TGTGCCAGCAGTTCTTGGATCGCCCGGACTAGCGGGAGAGAGGGAGATACGCAGTATTTT.

This clonotype was detected only a few times. The chain is built from TRBV27 and TRBJ2-5, with TRBD1 identical over 7 bases. Germline V gene lookup returns CDR1 MNHEY and CDR2 SMNVEV (reference sequence). The CDR3 has 17 amino acids. Trimming removed 6 bases from V and 0 bases from J; junction bases left unmatched: 13. This chain's CDR3 is CASRRPGTEMYQETQYF. CDR3 DNA: TGTGCCAGCAGGAGGCCCGGGACAGAGATGTACCAAGAGACCCAGTACTTC.

The CDR3 loop is CASSSTGTEYEQYF. CDR3 DNA sequence: TGCGCCAGCAGCAGCACCGGGACAGAATACGAGCAGTACTTC. The V gene is TRBV4-1, the J gene TRBJ2-7, with 7 bases identical to TRBD1. Germline V lookup: CDR1 MGHRA, CDR2 YSYEKL. V lost 5 bases to trimming and J lost 4 bases; unmatched junction nucleotides: 8. This CDR3 region has 14 residues.

This clonotype qualifies as medium-sized. V usage is TRBV5-4 and J usage is TRBJ2-4; TRBD2 aligns across 9 bases. Germline CDR1 is SGHNT and CDR2 is YYREEE (reference sequence). After removal of 4 bases from V and 2 bases from J, the junction contained 7 bases not matched to a gene. This CDR3 comprises 16 residues. As DNA, the CDR3 is TGTGCCAGCAGCCGTAGCGGGAGTCTGCCCAAAAACATTCAGTACTTC. Encoded protein: CASSRSGSLPKNIQYF.